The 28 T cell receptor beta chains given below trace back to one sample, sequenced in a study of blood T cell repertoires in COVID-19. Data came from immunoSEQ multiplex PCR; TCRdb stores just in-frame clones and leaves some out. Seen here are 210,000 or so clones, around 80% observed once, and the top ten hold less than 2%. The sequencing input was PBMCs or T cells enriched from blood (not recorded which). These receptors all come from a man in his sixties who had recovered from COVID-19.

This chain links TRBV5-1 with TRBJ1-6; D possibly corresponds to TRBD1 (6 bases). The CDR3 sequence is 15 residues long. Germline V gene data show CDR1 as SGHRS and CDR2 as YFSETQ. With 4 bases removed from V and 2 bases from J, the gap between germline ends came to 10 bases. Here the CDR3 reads CASSPGQTYNSPLHF. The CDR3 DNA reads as TGCGCCAGCAGCCCAGGACAGACCTATAATTCACCCCTCCACTTT.

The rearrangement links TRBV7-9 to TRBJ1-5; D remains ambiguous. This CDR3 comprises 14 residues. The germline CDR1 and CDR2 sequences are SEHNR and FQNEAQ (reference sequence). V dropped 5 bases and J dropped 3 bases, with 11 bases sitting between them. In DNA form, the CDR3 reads TGTGCCAGCAGCGATTCTACCTACAATCAGCCCCAGCATTTT. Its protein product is CASSDSTYNQPQHF. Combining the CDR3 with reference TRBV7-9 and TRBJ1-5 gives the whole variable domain DTGVSQNPRHKITKRGQNVTFRCDPISEHNRLYWYRQTLGQGPEFLTYFQNEAQLEKSRLLSDRFSAERPKGSFSTLEIQRTEQGDSAMYLCASSDSTYNQPQHFGDGTRLSIL.

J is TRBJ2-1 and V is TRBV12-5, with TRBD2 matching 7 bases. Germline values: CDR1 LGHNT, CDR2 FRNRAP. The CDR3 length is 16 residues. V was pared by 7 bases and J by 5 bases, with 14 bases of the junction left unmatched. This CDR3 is CASASGNGGSDNEQFF. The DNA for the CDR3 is TGTGCTAGTGCCTCGGGCAACGGGGGGTCGGACAATGAGCAGTTCTTC.

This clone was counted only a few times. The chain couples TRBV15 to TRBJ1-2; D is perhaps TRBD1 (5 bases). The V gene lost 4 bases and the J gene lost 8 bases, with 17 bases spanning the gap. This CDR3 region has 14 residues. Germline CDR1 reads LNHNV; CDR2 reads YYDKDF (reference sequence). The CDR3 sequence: CATSTRTTGVGYTF. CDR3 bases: TGTGCCACCAGCACCAGAACCACAGGTGTAGGCTACACCTTC.

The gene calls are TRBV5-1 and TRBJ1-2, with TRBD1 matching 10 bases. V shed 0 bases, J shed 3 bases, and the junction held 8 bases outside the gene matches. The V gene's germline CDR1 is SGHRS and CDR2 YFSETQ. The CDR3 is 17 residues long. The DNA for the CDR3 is TGCGCCAGCAGCTTGGAAGGGACAGGGGCAATTTACTATGGCTACACCTTC. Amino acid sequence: CASSLEGTGAIYYGYTF.

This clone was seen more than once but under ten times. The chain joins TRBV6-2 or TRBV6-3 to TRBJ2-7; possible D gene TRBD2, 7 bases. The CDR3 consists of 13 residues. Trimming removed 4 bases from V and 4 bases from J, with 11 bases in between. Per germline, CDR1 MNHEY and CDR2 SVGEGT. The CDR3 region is CASSLQGGYEQYF. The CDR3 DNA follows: TGTGCCAGCAGTTTACAGGGAGGGTACGAGCAGTACTTC.

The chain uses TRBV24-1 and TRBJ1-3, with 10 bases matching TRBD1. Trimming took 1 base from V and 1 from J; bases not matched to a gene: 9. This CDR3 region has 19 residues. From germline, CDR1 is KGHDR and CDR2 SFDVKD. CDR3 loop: CATSDLKGTGVSSGNTIYF. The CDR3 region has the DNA TGTGCCACCAGTGATTTAAAGGGGACAGGGGTTTCTTCTGGAAACACCATATATTTT.

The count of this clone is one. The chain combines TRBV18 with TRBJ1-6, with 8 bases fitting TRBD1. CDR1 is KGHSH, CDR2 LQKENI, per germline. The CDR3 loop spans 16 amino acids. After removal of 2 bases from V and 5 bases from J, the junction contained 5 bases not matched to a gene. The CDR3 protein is CASSPFSQGDNSPLHF. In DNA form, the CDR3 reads TGTGCCAGCTCACCATTTTCACAGGGGGATAATTCACCCCTCCACTTT.

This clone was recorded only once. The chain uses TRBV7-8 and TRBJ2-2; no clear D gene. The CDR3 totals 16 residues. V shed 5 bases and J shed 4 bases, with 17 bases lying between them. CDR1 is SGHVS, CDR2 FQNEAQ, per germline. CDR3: CASSQEAVRATGELFF. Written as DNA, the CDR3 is TGTGCCAGCAGCCAAGAGGCAGTCAGAGCCACCGGGGAGCTGTTTTTT. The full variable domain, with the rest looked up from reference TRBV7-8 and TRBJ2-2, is GAGVSQSPRYKVAKRGQDVALRCDPISGHVSLFWYQQALGQGPEFLTYFQNEAQLDKSGLPSDRFFAERPEGSVSTLKIQRTQQEDSAVYLCASSQEAVRATGELFFGEGSRLTVL.

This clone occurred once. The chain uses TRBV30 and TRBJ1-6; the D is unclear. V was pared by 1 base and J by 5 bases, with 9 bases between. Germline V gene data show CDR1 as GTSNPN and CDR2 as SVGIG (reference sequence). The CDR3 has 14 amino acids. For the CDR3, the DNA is TGTGCCTGGAGTGCAGGTCAAAATAATTCACCCCTCCACTTT. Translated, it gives CAWSAGQNNSPLHF. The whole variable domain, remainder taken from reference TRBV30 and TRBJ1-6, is SQTIHQWPATLVQPVGSPLSLECTVEGTSNPNLYWYRQAAGRGLQLLFYSVGIGQISSEVPQNLSASRPQDRQFILSSKKLLLSDSGFYLCAWSAGQNNSPLHFGNGTRLTVT.

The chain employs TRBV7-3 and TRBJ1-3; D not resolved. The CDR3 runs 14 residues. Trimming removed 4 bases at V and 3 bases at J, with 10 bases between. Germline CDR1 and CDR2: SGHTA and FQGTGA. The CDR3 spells CASSSGRGGNTIYF. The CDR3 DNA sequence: TGTGCCAGCAGCTCAGGACGGGGTGGAAACACCATATATTTT.

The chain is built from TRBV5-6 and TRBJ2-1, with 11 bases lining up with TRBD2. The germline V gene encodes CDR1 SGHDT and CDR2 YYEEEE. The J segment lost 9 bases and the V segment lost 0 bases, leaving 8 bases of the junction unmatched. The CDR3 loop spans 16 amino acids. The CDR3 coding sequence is TGTGCCAGCAGCTTGGTGGATACTAGCGGGGGTGGTGAGCAGTTCTTC. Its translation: CASSLVDTSGGGEQFF.

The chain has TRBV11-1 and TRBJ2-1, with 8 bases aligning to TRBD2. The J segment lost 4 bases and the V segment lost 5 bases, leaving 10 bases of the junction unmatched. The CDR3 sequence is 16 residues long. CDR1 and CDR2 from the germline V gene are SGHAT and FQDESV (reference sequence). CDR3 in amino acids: CASSHRTSIIYNEQFF. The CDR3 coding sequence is TGTGCCAGCAGCCACAGGACTAGCATCATATACAATGAGCAGTTCTTC.

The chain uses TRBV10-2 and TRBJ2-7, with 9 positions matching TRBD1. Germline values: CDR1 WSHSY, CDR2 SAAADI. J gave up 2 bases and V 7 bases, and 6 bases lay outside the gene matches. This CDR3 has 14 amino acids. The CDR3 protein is CASTPGQGTYEQYF. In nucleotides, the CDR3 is TGCGCCAGCACCCCGGGACAGGGAACCTACGAGCAGTACTTC.

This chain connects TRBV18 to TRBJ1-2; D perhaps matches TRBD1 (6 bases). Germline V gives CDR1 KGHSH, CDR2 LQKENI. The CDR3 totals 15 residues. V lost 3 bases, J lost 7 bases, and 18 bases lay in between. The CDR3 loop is CASSPTRDTLFGYTF. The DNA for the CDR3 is TGTGCCAGCTCACCGACCCGGGACACCCTTTTTGGCTACACCTTC.

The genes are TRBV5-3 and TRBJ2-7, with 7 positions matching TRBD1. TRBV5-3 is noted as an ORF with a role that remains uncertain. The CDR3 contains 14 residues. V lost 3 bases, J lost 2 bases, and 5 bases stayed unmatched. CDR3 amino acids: CARSSGQLTYEQYF. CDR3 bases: TGTGCCAGAAGCTCGGGACAGCTTACCTACGAGCAGTACTTC.

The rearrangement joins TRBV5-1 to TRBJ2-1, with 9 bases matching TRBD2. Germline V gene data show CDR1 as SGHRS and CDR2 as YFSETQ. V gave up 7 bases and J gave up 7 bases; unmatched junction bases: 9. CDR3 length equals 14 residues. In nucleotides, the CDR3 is TGCGCCAGCGACGGTAGCGGGGGCGGGAATGAGCAGTTCTTC. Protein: CASDGSGGGNEQFF.

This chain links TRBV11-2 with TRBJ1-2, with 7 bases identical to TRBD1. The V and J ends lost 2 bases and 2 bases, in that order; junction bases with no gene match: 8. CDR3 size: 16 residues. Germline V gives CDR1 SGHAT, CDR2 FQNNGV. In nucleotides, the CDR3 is TGTGCCAGCAGCTTATACCCAGGGGGAAAAAACTATGGCTACACCTTC. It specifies CASSLYPGGKNYGYTF.

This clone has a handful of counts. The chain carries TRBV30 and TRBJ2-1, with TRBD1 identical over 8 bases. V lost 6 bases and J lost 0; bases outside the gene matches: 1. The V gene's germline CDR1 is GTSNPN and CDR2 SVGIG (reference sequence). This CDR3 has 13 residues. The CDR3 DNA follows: TGTGCCTGTGGACAGGGCTCCTACAATGAGCAGTTCTTC. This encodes CACGQGSYNEQFF.

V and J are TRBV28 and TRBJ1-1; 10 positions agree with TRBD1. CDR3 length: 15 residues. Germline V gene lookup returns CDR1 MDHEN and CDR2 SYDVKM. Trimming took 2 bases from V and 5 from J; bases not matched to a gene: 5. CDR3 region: CASSLGGQGKTEAFF. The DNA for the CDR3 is TGTGCCAGCAGTTTAGGGGGACAGGGGAAAACTGAAGCTTTCTTT.

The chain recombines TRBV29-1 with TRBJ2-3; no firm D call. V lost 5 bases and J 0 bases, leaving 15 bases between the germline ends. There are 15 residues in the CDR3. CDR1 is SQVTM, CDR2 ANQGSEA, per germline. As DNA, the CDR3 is TGCAGCGTTACCCTTCGCGGATCTAGCACAGATACGCAGTATTTT. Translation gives CSVTLRGSSTDTQYF.

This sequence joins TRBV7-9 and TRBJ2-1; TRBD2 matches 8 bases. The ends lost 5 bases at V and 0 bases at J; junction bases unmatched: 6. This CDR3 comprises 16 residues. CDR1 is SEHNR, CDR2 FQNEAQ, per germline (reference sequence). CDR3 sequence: CASSGQSGSSYNEQFF. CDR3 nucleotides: TGTGCCAGCAGCGGGCAGAGCGGGAGCTCCTACAATGAGCAGTTCTTC.

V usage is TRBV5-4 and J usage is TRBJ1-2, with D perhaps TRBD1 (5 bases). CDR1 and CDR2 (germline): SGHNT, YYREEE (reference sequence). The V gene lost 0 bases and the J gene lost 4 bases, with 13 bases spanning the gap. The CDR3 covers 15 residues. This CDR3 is CASSLDQQAIYGYTF. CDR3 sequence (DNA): TGTGCCAGCAGCTTGGACCAACAGGCAATCTATGGCTACACCTTC.

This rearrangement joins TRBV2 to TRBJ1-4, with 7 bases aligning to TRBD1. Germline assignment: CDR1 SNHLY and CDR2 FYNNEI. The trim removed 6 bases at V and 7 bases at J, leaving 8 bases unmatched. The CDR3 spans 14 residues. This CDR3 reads CASSPRGTAEKLFF. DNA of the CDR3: TGTGCCAGCAGCCCCCGGGGGACAGCTGAAAAACTGTTTTTT.

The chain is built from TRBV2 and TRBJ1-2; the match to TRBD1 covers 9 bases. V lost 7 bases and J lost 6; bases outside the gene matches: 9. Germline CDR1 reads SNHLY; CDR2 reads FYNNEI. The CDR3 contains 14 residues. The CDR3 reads CASKQDRGTHGYTF. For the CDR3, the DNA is TGTGCCAGCAAGCAAGACAGGGGGACTCATGGCTACACCTTC.

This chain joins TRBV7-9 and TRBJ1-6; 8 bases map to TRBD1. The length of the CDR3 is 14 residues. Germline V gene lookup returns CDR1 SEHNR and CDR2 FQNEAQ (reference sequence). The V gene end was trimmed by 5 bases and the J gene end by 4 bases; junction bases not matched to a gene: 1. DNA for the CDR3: TGTGCCAGCAGCCGACAGGGGTATAATTCACCCCTCCACTTT. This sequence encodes CASSRQGYNSPLHF.

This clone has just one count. The CDR3 DNA sequence: TGTGCCAGCAGCGTAGCCGTGGCATCGGGGGTATACGAGCAGTACTTC. This translates into CASSVAVASGVYEQYF. This chain joins TRBV9 and TRBJ2-7, with D maybe TRBD2 (6 bases). CDR1 SGDLS and CDR2 YYNGEE come from the germline V gene. The CDR3 consists of 16 residues. Trimming shortened V by 0 bases and J by 4 bases, and 17 bases separated the two germline ends.

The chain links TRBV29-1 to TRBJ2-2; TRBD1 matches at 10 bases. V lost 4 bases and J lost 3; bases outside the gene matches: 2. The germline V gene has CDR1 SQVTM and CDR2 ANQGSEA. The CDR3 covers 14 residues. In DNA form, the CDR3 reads TGCAGCGTTGGACAGGGGGCGGACACCGGGGAGCTGTTTTTT. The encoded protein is CSVGQGADTGELFF.